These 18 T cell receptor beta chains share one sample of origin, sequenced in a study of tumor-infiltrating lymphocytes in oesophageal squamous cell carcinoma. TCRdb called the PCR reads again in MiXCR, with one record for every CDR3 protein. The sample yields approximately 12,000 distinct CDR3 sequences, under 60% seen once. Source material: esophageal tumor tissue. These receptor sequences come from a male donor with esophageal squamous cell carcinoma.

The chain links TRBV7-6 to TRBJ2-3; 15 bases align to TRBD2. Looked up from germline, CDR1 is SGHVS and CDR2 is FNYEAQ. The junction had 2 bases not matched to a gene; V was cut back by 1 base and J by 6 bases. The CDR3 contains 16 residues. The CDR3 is CASSLVGLAGGDTQYF. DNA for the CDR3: TGTGCCAGCAGCTTAGTGGGACTAGCGGGAGGTGATACGCAGTATTTT.

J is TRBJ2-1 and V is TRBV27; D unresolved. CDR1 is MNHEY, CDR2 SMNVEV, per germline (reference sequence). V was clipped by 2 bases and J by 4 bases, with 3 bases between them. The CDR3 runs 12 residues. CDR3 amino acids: CASSLNYNEQFF. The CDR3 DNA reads TGTGCCAGCAGTTTAAATTACAATGAGCAGTTCTTC.

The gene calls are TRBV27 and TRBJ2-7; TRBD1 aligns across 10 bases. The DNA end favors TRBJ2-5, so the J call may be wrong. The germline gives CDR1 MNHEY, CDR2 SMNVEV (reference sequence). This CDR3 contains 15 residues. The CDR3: CASRTGGGFQETQYF. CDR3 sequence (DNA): TGTGCCAGCAGGACAGGGGGCGGCTTTCAAGAGACCCAGTACTTC.

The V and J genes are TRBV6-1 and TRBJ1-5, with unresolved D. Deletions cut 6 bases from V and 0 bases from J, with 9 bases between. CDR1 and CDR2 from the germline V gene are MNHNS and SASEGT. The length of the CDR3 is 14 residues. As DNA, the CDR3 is TGTGCCAGCAGAAGACTGGATAGCAATCAGCCCCAGCATTTT. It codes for CASRRLDSNQPQHF.

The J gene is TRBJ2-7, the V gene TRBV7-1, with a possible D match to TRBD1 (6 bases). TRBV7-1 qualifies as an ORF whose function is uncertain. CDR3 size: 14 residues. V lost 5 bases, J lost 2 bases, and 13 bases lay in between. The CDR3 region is CASSRVGATYEQYF. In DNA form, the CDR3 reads TGTGCCAGCAGCCGGGTGGGGGCTACCTACGAGCAGTACTTC.

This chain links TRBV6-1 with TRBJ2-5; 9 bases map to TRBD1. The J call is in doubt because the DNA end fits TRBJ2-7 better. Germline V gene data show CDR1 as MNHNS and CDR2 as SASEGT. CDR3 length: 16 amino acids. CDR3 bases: TGTGCCAGCAGTGAAGGCACCGGGACAGGGTACGACGAGCAGTACTTC. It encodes CASSEGTGTGYDEQYF.

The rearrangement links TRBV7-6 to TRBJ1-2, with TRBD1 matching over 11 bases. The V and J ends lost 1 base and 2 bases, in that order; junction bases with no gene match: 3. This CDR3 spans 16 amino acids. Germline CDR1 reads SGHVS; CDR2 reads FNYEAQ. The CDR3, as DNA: TGTGCCAGCAGCTTAGGGACAGGGGGCTGGAACTATGGCTACACCTTC. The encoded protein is CASSLGTGGWNYGYTF.

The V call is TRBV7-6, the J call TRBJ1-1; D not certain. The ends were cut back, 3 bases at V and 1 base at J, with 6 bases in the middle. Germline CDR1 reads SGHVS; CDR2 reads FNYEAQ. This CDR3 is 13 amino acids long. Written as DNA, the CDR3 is TGTGCCAGCAGCTTGACGGAGAACACTGAAGCTTTCTTT. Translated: CASSLTENTEAFF.

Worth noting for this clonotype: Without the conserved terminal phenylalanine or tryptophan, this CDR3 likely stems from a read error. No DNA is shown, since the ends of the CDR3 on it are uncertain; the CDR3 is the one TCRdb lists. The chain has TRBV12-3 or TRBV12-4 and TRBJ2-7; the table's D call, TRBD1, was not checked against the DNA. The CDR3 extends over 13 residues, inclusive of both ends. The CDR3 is CASTVYGSYTFGS.

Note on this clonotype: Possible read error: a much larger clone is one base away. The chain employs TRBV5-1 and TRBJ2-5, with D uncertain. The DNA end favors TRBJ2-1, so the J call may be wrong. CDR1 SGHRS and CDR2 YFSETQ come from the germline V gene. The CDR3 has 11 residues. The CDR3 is CASSGEYEQFF. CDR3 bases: TGCGCCAGCAGTGGAGAGTACGAGCAGTTCTTC.

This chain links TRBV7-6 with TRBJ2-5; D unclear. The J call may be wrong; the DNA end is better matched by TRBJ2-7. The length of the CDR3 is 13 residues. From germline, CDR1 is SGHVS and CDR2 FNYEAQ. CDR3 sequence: CASSLASLGEQYF. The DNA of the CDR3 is TGTGCCAGCAGCTTAGCCTCTCTCGGCGAGCAGTACTTC.

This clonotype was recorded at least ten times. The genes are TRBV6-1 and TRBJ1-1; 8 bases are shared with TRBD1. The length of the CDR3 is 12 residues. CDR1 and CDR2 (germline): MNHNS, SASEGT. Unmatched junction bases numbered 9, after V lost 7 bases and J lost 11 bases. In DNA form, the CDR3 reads TGTGCCAGCAATTCCGGACAGGGAAAGGCTTTCTTT. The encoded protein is CASNSGQGKAFF.

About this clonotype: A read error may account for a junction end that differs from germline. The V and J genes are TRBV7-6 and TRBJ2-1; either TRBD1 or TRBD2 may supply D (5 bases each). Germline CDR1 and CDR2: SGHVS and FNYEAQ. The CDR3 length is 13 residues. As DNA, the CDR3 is TGTGCTAGCAGCCTTGGGCGAGGGGATGAGCAGTTCTTC. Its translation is CASSLGRGDEQFF.

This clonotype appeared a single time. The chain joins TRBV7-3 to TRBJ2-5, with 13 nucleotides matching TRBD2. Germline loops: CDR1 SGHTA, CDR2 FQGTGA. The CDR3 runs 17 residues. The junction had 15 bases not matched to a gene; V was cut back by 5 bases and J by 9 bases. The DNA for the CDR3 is TGTGCCAGCAGCCCCAACTCACTAGCGGGAGGGTCCGTGGCCCAGTACTTC. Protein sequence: CASSPNSLAGGSVAQYF. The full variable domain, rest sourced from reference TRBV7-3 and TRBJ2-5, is GAGVSQTPSNKVTEKGKYVELRCDPISGHTALYWYRQSLGQGPEFLIYFQGTGAADDSGLPNDRFFAVRPEGSVSTLKIQRTERGDSAVYLCASSPNSLAGGSVAQYFGPGTRLLVL.

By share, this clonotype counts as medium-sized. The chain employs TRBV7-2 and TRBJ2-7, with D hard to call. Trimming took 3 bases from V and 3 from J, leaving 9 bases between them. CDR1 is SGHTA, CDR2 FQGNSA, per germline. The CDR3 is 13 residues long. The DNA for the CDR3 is TGTGCCAGCAGCTTGGGCCGCATCTACGAGCAGTACTTC. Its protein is CASSLGRIYEQYF.

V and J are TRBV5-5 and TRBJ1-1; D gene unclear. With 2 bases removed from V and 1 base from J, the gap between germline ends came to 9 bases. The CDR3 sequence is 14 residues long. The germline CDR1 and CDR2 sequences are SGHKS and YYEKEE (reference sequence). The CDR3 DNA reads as TGTGCCAGCAGCTTCATTAGTCCGAACACTGAAGCTTTCTTT. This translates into CASSFISPNTEAFF. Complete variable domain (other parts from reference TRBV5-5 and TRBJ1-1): DAGVTQSPTHLIKTRGQQVTLRCSPISGHKSVSWYQQVLGQGPQFIFQYYEKEERGRGNFPDRFSARQFPNYSSELNVNALLLGDSALYLCASSFISPNTEAFFGQGTRLTVV.

CDR3 sequence reads: CASSLRLAGGDYNEQFF. DNA for the CDR3: TGTGCCAGCAGCTTAAGGCTAGCGGGAGGTGATTACAATGAGCAGTTCTTC. The chain couples TRBV7-8 to TRBJ2-5; TRBD2 agrees at 11 bases. The J call may be in error: the DNA end matches TRBJ2-1 better. CDR3 length: 17 residues. CDR1 is SGHVS and CDR2 is FQNEAQ in the germline V gene.

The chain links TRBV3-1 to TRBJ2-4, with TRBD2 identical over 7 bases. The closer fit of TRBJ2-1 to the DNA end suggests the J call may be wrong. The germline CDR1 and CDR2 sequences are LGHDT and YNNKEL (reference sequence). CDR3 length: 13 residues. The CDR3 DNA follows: TGTGCCCTTCCCTACCCCAGGGACTACGAGCAGTTCTTC. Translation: CALPYPRDYEQFF.